Listed below are T cell receptor beta chains from one sample, sequenced in a study of T cell responses to AZD1222 COVID-19 vaccine. Repertoires were generated with immunoSEQ multiplex PCR, while TCRdb's copy carries only in-frame clones and drops some. This repertoire shows about 130,000 clones, 91% found once; its top ten account for 2.5% to 3%. The sequencing here drew on peripheral blood, taken on day 0 of AZD1222 vaccination. The receptors here all came from an adult in good health. Both conserved end residues are part of each CDR3. Fields, in order: J gene, D gene, clone size, V gene, CDR3 DNA, CDR3 protein. A D gene is named only where the DNA matches it firmly. Size values are once, few and many counts, or a class for expanded clones, and some rows have none.

>TRBJ2-3|TRBD1|-|TRBV28
TGTGCCAGCAGCCCCGGGACAGTGGTCGCAGATACGCAGTATTTT
CASSPGTVVADTQYF
>TRBJ1-2|-|-|TRBV5-1
TGCGCCAGCAGCTTCCCTAACTTAGATGGCTACACCTTC
CASSFPNLDGYTF
>TRBJ1-3|-|-|TRBV5-4
TGTGCCAGCAGCATGAAAGGGGGAAACACCATATATTTT
CASSMKGGNTIYF
>TRBJ1-1|-|-|TRBV5-8
TGTGCCAGCAGCCTACAGGAGAACACTGAAGCTTTCTTT
CASSLQENTEAFF
>TRBJ2-1|TRBD2|-|TRBV6-2/TRBV6-3
TGTGCCAGCAGTTACGGACTAGCGGGAGAGGGCGAGAATGAGCAGTTCTTC
CASSYGLAGEGENEQFF
>TRBJ1-1|-|-|TRBV19
TGTGCCAGTAGTATGGCTGGTGAAGCTTTCTTT
CASSMAGEAFF
>TRBJ2-7|-|-|TRBV18
TGTGCCAGCTCACCAGACTACTCCGGCTCCTACGAGCAGTACTTC
CASSPDYSGSYEQYF
>TRBJ2-1|TRBD2|-|TRBV5-4
TGTGCCAGCAGTTATACCGGGACTAGTCAGGGGCAGTTCTTC
CASSYTGTSQGQFF
>TRBJ2-5|TRBD2|-|TRBV12-5
TGTGCTAGTGGCCTGGGACTAGCGGGCTTCTACCAAGAGACCCAGTACTTC
CASGLGLAGFYQETQYF
>TRBJ2-1|TRBD2|-|TRBV24-1
TGTGCCACCAGTGATCCGGGGACTAGCGGGAATGAGCAGTTCTTC
CATSDPGTSGNEQFF
>TRBJ2-3|-|-|TRBV7-5
TGTGTCAGAATCGACCGGTATCCGAGGGATACGCAGTATTTT
CVRIDRYPRDTQYF
>TRBJ2-7|-|-|TRBV4-1
TGCGCCAGCAGCCAAGATCTCACAGGGTGGAACTACGAGCAGTACTTC
CASSQDLTGWNYEQYF
>TRBJ1-3|-|-|TRBV4-1
TGCGCCAGCAGCCAAAGGGGACTGTCAGGAAACACCATATATTTT
CASSQRGLSGNTIYF
>TRBJ2-3|-|-|TRBV9
TGTGCCAGCACCCTGGGCGGGACTCGATTCACAGATACGCAGTATTTT
CASTLGGTRFTDTQYF
>TRBJ2-1|TRBD1|-|TRBV9
TGTGCCAGCAGCGTAGTAGGTCGACAGGGAAGGAATGAGCAGTTCTTC
CASSVVGRQGRNEQFF
>TRBJ2-3|-|-|TRBV5-1
TGCGCCAGCAGCTTGGTTGAGGGCAGCACAGATACGCAGTATTTT
CASSLVEGSTDTQYF
>TRBJ1-5|-|-|TRBV7-2
TGTGCCAGCAGCTTAACAGGATTAAGCAATCAGCCCCAGCATTTT
CASSLTGLSNQPQHF
>TRBJ2-1|-|-|TRBV6-5
TGTGCCAGCAGTTACCCGGTCCGCGATGAGCAGTTCTTC
CASSYPVRDEQFF
>TRBJ2-5|-|once|TRBV5-1
TGCGCCAGCAGCTTGGGTGGGCAAGAGACCCAGTACTTC
CASSLGGQETQYF
>TRBJ2-5|-|-|TRBV2
TGTGCCAGCAGTTTTGGACAAGAAGAGACCCAGTACTTC
CASSFGQEETQYF
>TRBJ1-2|-|-|TRBV28
TGTGCCAGCAGTTTATTCACCCCGGGGGGCTCGCGAACCTTC
CASSLFTPGGSRTF
>TRBJ2-7|TRBD1|-|TRBV7-8
TGTGCCAGCAGCCCCGGACAGGGGGCAATCGACGAGCAGTACTTC
CASSPGQGAIDEQYF
>TRBJ1-2|-|-|TRBV29-1
TGCAGCGTGCTTCTTACAGGGTCCGAGTACTATGGCTACACCTTC
CSVLLTGSEYYGYTF
>TRBJ1-2|-|-|TRBV2
TGTGCCAGCAGCGCCCCGGGACGAGATAACTATGGCTACACCTTC
CASSAPGRDNYGYTF
>TRBJ2-1|TRBD2|-|TRBV6-1
TGTGCCAGCAGTGACAGGTCCCCCCCAGGCGGGAGTCACTCCTACAATGAGCAGTTCTTC
CASSDRSPPGGSHSYNEQFF
>TRBJ2-1|TRBD1|-|TRBV2
TGTGCCAGCGCGCCGGGACAGGGGTCGGATGAGCAGTTCTTC
CASAPGQGSDEQFF
>TRBJ1-2|-|-|TRBV19
TGTGCCAGTTTATCCAGTAACTATGGCTACACCTTC
CASLSSNYGYTF
>TRBJ2-5|-|-|TRBV6-5
TGTGCCAGCAGTTACACACCGCGAGATCAGACCCAGTACTTC
CASSYTPRDQTQYF
>TRBJ2-2|-|once|TRBV2
TGTGCCAGCAGGGACTCCCTAAACACCGGGGAGCTGTTTTTT
CASRDSLNTGELFF
>TRBJ2-1|-|few|TRBV4-2
TGTGCCAGCAGCCAAGGGGGTGCGCTTGGATCCTACAATGAGCAGTTCTTC
CASSQGGALGSYNEQFF
>TRBJ2-2|TRBD2|-|TRBV9
TGTGCCAGCAGCTCCCCTGCAGGGCTAGCGGGAGGCGTTGGCGGGGAGCTGTTTTTT
CASSSPAGLAGGVGGELFF
>TRBJ1-2|TRBD1|-|TRBV25-1
TGTGCCAGCAGCGCCAGGGGACAGGGTAGATATGGCTACACCTTC
CASSARGQGRYGYTF
>TRBJ1-6|TRBD1|few|TRBV5-4
TGTGCCAGCAGCCTCGACAGGGGGAATTCACCCCTCCACTTT
CASSLDRGNSPLHF
>TRBJ2-7|TRBD2|-|TRBV11-3
TGTGCCAGCACCCCTGAAGAGCGGGAAGAAGAGGGGAGCTCCTACGAGCAGTACTTC
CASTPEEREEEGSSYEQYF
>TRBJ2-7|-|-|TRBV15
TGTGCCACCAGCAGGGAGGGACAGTTCTACGAGCAGTACTTC
CATSREGQFYEQYF
>TRBJ1-5|-|once|TRBV7-8
TGTGCCAGCAGCTTAGAATCGGTCTATAGCAATCAGCCCCAGCATTTT
CASSLESVYSNQPQHF
>TRBJ2-5|-|once|TRBV5-1
TGCGCCAGCAGCTTGGTGGACGATCAAGAGACCCAGTACTTC
CASSLVDDQETQYF
>TRBJ2-7|-|-|TRBV6-5
TGTGCCAGCAGTTCCCTGAGGGTGTACTACGAGCAGTACTTC
CASSSLRVYYEQYF
>TRBJ2-2|TRBD1|-|TRBV7-2
TGTGCCAGCAGCCCCGAACCAGGGGGAGCCGGGGAGCTGTTTTTT
CASSPEPGGAGELFF
>TRBJ1-3|TRBD1|-|TRBV6-1
TGTGCCAGCAGTGTACAGGGGGCTGCCTCTGGAAACACCATATATTTT
CASSVQGAASGNTIYF
>TRBJ2-7|-|few|TRBV5-1
TGCGCCAGCAGCTTGGATGGGACAAGGAGGGAAGAGCAGTACTTC
CASSLDGTRREEQYF
>TRBJ2-1|-|-|TRBV19
TGTGCCAGTAGTATAGGTATAAACAATGAGCAGTTCTTC
CASSIGINNEQFF
>TRBJ2-1|-|-|TRBV27
TGTGCCAGCAGTTTAATTCAGGGAAGAGGGGATGAGCAGTTCTTC
CASSLIQGRGDEQFF
>TRBJ2-7|-|-|TRBV3-1/TRBV3-2
TGTGCCAGCAGCCTTGGCTTCGGATCCGGGCAGTACTTC
CASSLGFGSGQYF
>TRBJ2-7|TRBD2|-|TRBV5-6
TGTGCCAGCAGCTCCGGACTAGCGGGAGTCCCCTCCTACGAGCAGTACTTC
CASSSGLAGVPSYEQYF
>TRBJ1-2|-|-|TRBV27
TGTGCCAGCAGTCTCTCGACAGGAAAGTTTGGCTACACCTTC
CASSLSTGKFGYTF
>TRBJ2-1|-|once|TRBV7-2
TGTGCCAGCAGCTTAAGCCGGGCCCAGAATGAGCAGTTCTTC
CASSLSRAQNEQFF
>TRBJ2-1|TRBD1|-|TRBV27
TGTGCCAGCGAGCCCCTACAGGGGTTATACAATGAGCAGTTCTTC
CASEPLQGLYNEQFF
>TRBJ1-2|TRBD1|-|TRBV5-1
TGCGCCAGCAGCTTGGTGTTGGGAACTGGACAGGGCCTCGAAGGAGGCTACACCTTC
CASSLVLGTGQGLEGGYTF
>TRBJ1-4|-|-|TRBV7-2
TGTGCCAGCAGCTTAGCGGCGGGCGGTGAAAAACTGTTTTTT
CASSLAAGGEKLFF
>TRBJ2-7|-|-|TRBV7-6
TGTGCCAGCAGCATCGGGAGCCGTAACGAGCAGTACTTC
CASSIGSRNEQYF
>TRBJ1-2|-|-|TRBV3-1/TRBV3-2
TGTGCCAGCAGCCACCTTGCAGGGAATAGCTATGGCTACACCTTC
CASSHLAGNSYGYTF
>TRBJ2-5|-|-|TRBV13
TGTGCCAGCAGTTCCTATGCGGGACCACGGGAGACCCAGTACTTC
CASSSYAGPRETQYF
>TRBJ1-2|-|few|TRBV7-3
TGTGCCAGCAGCTTAACAGGGGCTAACTATGGCTACACCTTC
CASSLTGANYGYTF
>TRBJ2-7|-|-|TRBV3-1/TRBV3-2
TGTGCCAGCAGCCAAGACTACGAGCAGTACTTC
CASSQDYEQYF
>TRBJ1-2|-|-|TRBV18
TGTGCCAGCTCACCTACTACAGGGATGGGCTATGGCTACACCTTC
CASSPTTGMGYGYTF
>TRBJ1-2|-|-|TRBV6-2/TRBV6-3
TGTGCCAGCAGTTACATTCGGGGCTACACCTTC
CASSYIRGYTF
>TRBJ2-5|-|-|TRBV13
TGTGCCAGCAGCCATGACCCTGGGGGCAACCCCGCAAACCAAGAGACCCAGTACTTC
CASSHDPGGNPANQETQYF
>TRBJ2-1|-|-|TRBV27
TGTGCCAGCAGCATCGGGGGGCCCAGCTACAATGAGCAGTTCTTC
CASSIGGPSYNEQFF
>TRBJ2-6|-|-|TRBV6-2/TRBV6-3
TGTGCCAGCAGTCCACGGGCAGTGTGGCTCTCTGGGGCCAACGTCCTGACTTTC
CASSPRAVWLSGANVLTF